This T cell receptor (beta chain) was sequenced during a study of T cells in Graves' hyperthyroidism and ophthalmopathy. Germline CDR1 SGHVS, CDR2 FNYEAQ. With 5 bases removed from V and 4 bases from J, the gap between germline ends came to 15 bases. The CDR3 is 15 residues long. This clonotype appeared a few times. Its antigen is not identified. Disease duration under 2 months; hyperthyroidism patients were aged 18 to 65. Overall study results and limits: Peripheral blood also featured most of the thyroid clonotypes expanded above 0.001. Ophthalmopathy was distinguished from stable hyperthyroidism by 13 V-J signatures.

Regions amplified from RNA transcripts were the TCR beta CDR3 regions. First-round RT-PCR with HTBI primers amplified the TCR CDR3 region. TCRdb reprocessed the multiplex PCR reads via MiXCR and lists one record per CDR3 protein. The sample comprises around 400,000 distinct CDR3 sequences, 20% to 30% of which are singletons, and more than 60% rests with the top ten. The chain joins TRBV7-6 to TRBJ1-3; unclear D gene. Material for sequencing was blood. This clonotype was obtained from a man aged 50 or older with Graves' hyperthyroidism. In DNA, the CDR3 is TGTGCCAGCAGCGAGGGCACGGGAACGGGAAACACCATATATTTT. It specifies CASSEGTGTGNTIYF.